This T cell receptor (beta chain) was sequenced in a study of cytomegalovirus exposure and HLA in healthy donors. With V trimmed by 3 bases and J by 5 bases, 7 bases remained unmatched. Germline V gene data show CDR1 as WNHNN and CDR2 as SYGVQD (reference sequence). CDR3 length: 15 amino acids. PCR amplification relied on 60 Vbeta primers (plus 13 Jbeta primers). The method was immunoSEQ multiplex PCR; TCRdb's version includes in-frame clones alone and lacks a portion of them. The sample consists of about 190,000 clones, 82% of them appearing once. This clone has a handful of counts. The antigen remains unidentified. Overall study results and limits: A few chains linked to CMV were shown in vitro to be specific for CMV antigens. A missense DCLRE1C variant was associated with V- and J-gene trimming of TCR beta chains in a later analysis, and an independent cohort replicated the association.

The rearrangement joins TRBV10-1 to TRBJ2-3, with TRBD1 matching 8 bases. The sequence derives from a young woman in good health and CMV-seronegative. Sequencing used PBMCs. The CDR3 bases are TGCGCCAGCAGTGAATCGGCAGGGGGCGTAGATACGCAGTATTTT. Amino acid sequence: CASSESAGGVDTQYF.